These 16 T cell receptor beta chains were sequenced from one sample in a study of blood T cell repertoires in COVID-19 (dated by TCRdb to between 2020 and 2021). Library creation used the immunoSEQ multiplex PCR assay. The clones in this table, taken by TCRdb from immuneACCESS, are in-frame only. Not every clone is retained; where verified, under half of the shortfall comes from an unresolved V gene, and the cause of the rest is unknown. In this sample the table shows some 400,000 clones, approximately 89% of which occur a single time. The ten biggest clones cover about 9.4% of the sample. Sample: peripheral blood. These receptors were taken from a woman aged 25-40 years with COVID-19, enrolled during active disease.

The chain couples TRBV5-1 to TRBJ2-7; 12 nucleotides agree with TRBD2. CDR3 length: 15 residues. CDR1 and CDR2 from the germline V gene are SGHRS and YFSETQ. J was trimmed by 3 bases and V by 5 bases; bases with no gene match: 6. As DNA, the CDR3 is TGCGCCAGCAGTCGACTAGCGGGAGAAGGCTACGAGCAGTACTTC. It codes for CASSRLAGEGYEQYF. The entire variable domain, with the rest obtained from reference TRBV5-1 and TRBJ2-7, is as follows: KAGVTQTPRYLIKTRGQQVTLSCSPISGHRSVSWYQQTPGQGLQFLFEYFSETQRNKGNFPGRFSGRQFSNSRSEMNVSTLELGDSALYLCASSRLAGEGYEQYFGPGTRLTVT.

To note about this clone: A junction boundary mismatches the germline segment, possibly from a read error. The chain links TRBV18 to TRBJ1-3, with D uncertain. The germline V gene has CDR1 KGHSH and CDR2 LQKENI. CDR3 size: 16 residues. This CDR3 is CASSPLPAETGNTIYF. The CDR3 nucleotides read TGTGCCAGTTCACCACTCCCCGCCGAGACTGGAAACACCATATATTTT.

The rearrangement links TRBV5-1 to TRBJ2-7, with 10 bases aligning to TRBD1. Per germline, CDR1 SGHRS and CDR2 YFSETQ. Germline trimming cut 3 bases from V and 4 bases from J; bases unmatched to any gene: 4. The CDR3 length is 14 residues. As DNA, the CDR3 is TGCGCCAGCAGCTCGGGACAGGGGCAATACGAGCAGTACTTC. Its protein product is CASSSGQGQYEQYF.

The J gene is TRBJ2-7, the V gene TRBV5-1, with 8 bases that match TRBD1. This CDR3 is built from 15 residues. Germline-derived CDR1 and CDR2 are SGHRS and YFSETQ. V shed 4 bases and J 2 bases; nucleotides not matched to a gene: 8. DNA of the CDR3: TGCGCCAGCAGCCCCACCGGGACAGGAACCTACGAGCAGTACTTC. Translation: CASSPTGTGTYEQYF.

The rearrangement links TRBV18 to TRBJ1-5; no reliable D call. V lost 4 bases and J 3 bases, leaving 7 bases between the germline ends. In germline, CDR1 is KGHSH, CDR2 LQKENI. The CDR3 contains 13 residues. In nucleotides, the CDR3 is TGTGCCAGCTCACAGGAGTCCAATCAGCCCCAGCATTTT. Its translation is CASSQESNQPQHF.

The rearrangement uses TRBV5-1 and TRBJ1-1; D unclear. The CDR3 totals 13 residues. Germline CDR1 reads SGHRS; CDR2 reads YFSETQ. With 1 base removed from V and 2 bases from J, the gap between germline ends came to 6 bases. CDR3 sequence: CASSLYRNTEAFF. The CDR3 DNA sequence: TGCGCCAGCAGCTTGTACAGAAACACTGAAGCTTTCTTT. Using reference TRBV5-1 and TRBJ1-1 for the parts outside the CDR3, the full variable domain is KAGVTQTPRYLIKTRGQQVTLSCSPISGHRSVSWYQQTPGQGLQFLFEYFSETQRNKGNFPGRFSGRQFSNSRSEMNVSTLELGDSALYLCASSLYRNTEAFFGQGTRLTVV.

This clone was counted between two and nine times. The chain couples TRBV28 to TRBJ1-1; D remains ambiguous. The CDR3 is 14 amino acids. Trimming removed 2 bases from V and 4 bases from J, with 11 bases in between. CDR1 MDHEN and CDR2 SYDVKM come from the germline V gene. The CDR3 sequence: CASSLDNYITEAFF. DNA for the CDR3: TGTGCCAGCAGTTTAGACAATTATATCACTGAAGCTTTCTTT. The whole variable domain, remainder taken from reference TRBV28 and TRBJ1-1, is DVKVTQSSRYLVKRTGEKVFLECVQDMDHENMFWYRQDPGLGLRLIYFSYDVKMKEKGDIPEGYSVSREKKERFSLILESASTNQTSMYLCASSLDNYITEAFFGQGTRLTVV.

In this sample, this clone turned up a few times. The V and J genes are TRBV5-6 and TRBJ1-2, with 11 bases aligning to TRBD1. CDR1 and CDR2 (germline): SGHDT, YYEEEE. Trimming at V came to 4 bases and at J to 3 bases, leaving 5 bases not matched to a gene. The length of the CDR3 is 15 residues. The CDR3 is CASSPDRGQYYGYTF. CDR3 in DNA: TGTGCCAGCAGCCCGGACAGGGGGCAGTACTATGGCTACACCTTC.

This chain connects TRBV7-2 to TRBJ2-3, with 11 positions matching TRBD2. CDR1 is SGHTA and CDR2 is FQGNSA in the germline V gene. V gave up 6 bases and J gave up 11 bases; unmatched junction bases: 10. The CDR3 spans 14 residues. Here the CDR3 reads CASRGTSGSILQYF. For the CDR3, the DNA is TGTGCCAGCAGGGGGACTAGCGGAAGTATATTGCAGTATTTT. The complete variable domain, with remaining parts taken from reference TRBV7-2 and TRBJ2-3, reads GAGVSQSPSNKVTEKGKDVELRCDPISGHTALYWYRQSLGQGLEFLIYFQGNSAPDKSGLPSDRFSAERTGGSVSTLTIQRTQQEDSAVYLCASRGTSGSILQYFGPGTRLTVL.

The chain couples TRBV4-1 to TRBJ2-5; perhaps TRBD1 as D (7 bases). With 4 bases removed from V and 4 bases from J, the gap between germline ends came to 10 bases. Germline V gene lookup returns CDR1 MGHRA and CDR2 YSYEKL. CDR3 length: 13 residues. CDR3 in amino acids: CASSPGGSETQYF. CDR3 nucleotide sequence: TGCGCCAGCAGCCCAGGGGGGTCAGAGACCCAGTACTTC.

Concerning this clone itself: Other DNA sequences in the same sample also yield this CDR3. The chain has TRBV7-9 and TRBJ2-1; 8 bases are a match to TRBD1. This CDR3 comprises 15 residues. Germline CDR1 and CDR2: SEHNR and FQNEAQ (reference sequence). The junction had 4 bases not matched to a gene; V was cut back by 5 bases and J by 1 base. The CDR3 DNA follows: TGTGCCAGCAGCCTCCGACAGGGGTCCTACAATGAGCAGTTCTTC. Protein product: CASSLRQGSYNEQFF. Based on the CDR3 plus reference TRBV7-9 and TRBJ2-1, the full variable domain is DTGVSQNPRHKITKRGQNVTFRCDPISEHNRLYWYRQTLGQGPEFLTYFQNEAQLEKSRLLSDRFSAERPKGSFSTLEIQRTEQGDSAMYLCASSLRQGSYNEQFFGPGTRLTVL.

CDR3 amino acids: CASSYGLFQETQYF. The CDR3 DNA sequence: TGTGCCAGCAGCTACGGACTATTCCAAGAGACCCAGTACTTC. This chain joins TRBV28 and TRBJ2-5; the D gene is possibly TRBD2 (6 bases). The germline CDR1 and CDR2 sequences are MDHEN and SYDVKM. Trimming pared 6 bases from V and 1 base from J, leaving 12 bases between. The CDR3 contains 14 residues.

The chain recombines TRBV6-1 with TRBJ2-3; 9 bases line up with TRBD2. CDR1 and CDR2 (germline): MNHNS, SASEGT. Losses at the gene ends were 2 bases for V and 4 bases for J; bases not matched to a gene: 7. The CDR3 loop spans 16 amino acids. The CDR3 DNA reads as TGTGCCAGCAGTGAACGCCTAGCGGGACTTGCAGATACGCAGTATTTT. This sequence encodes CASSERLAGLADTQYF.

The genes are TRBV29-1 and TRBJ2-1, with D perhaps TRBD1 (5 bases). The CDR3 loop spans 12 amino acids. Germline V lookup: CDR1 SQVTM, CDR2 ANQGSEA. V lost 1 base and J lost 10, with 11 bases in between. The CDR3 bases are TGCAGCGTTGAAGGTTCGAAGGGGGAGCAGTTCTTC. Translating gives CSVEGSKGEQFF.

The chain has TRBV19 and TRBJ2-7, with TRBD1 matching 9 bases. V lost 10 bases and J lost 1; bases outside the gene matches: 8. Germline CDR1 LNHDA, CDR2 SQIVND (reference sequence). CDR3 length: 14 amino acids. The CDR3 loop reads CATTGGAGSYEQYF. CDR3 DNA: TGTGCCACCACAGGGGGCGCTGGTTCCTACGAGCAGTACTTC.

The chain employs TRBV14 and TRBJ1-1; D ambiguous. The CDR3 spans 10 residues. The V end lost 4 bases, the J end lost 10 bases, and 7 bases lay between the germline ends. The germline V gene encodes CDR1 SGHDN and CDR2 FVKESK. The CDR3 loop is CASSRLGAFF. The CDR3 DNA reads as TGTGCCAGCAGCCGCCTAGGAGCTTTCTTT. Drawing the rest from reference TRBV14 and TRBJ1-1, the complete variable domain is EAGVTQFPSHSVIEKGQTVTLRCDPISGHDNLYWYRRVMGKEIKFLLHFVKESKQDESGMPNNRFLAERTGGTYSTLKVQPAELEDSGVYFCASSRLGAFFGQGTRLTVV.